This TCR beta chain was identified during a study of T cells in Graves' hyperthyroidism and ophthalmopathy. Notes on the study in general: Researchers report that a 13 V-J model separated ophthalmopathy from stable hyperthyroidism. Most thyroid-expanded clonotypes above 0.001 were also found in blood.

Amplification yielded TCR beta CDR3 regions, with RNA transcripts as the source. In the first-round RT-PCR of the TCR CDR3, the HTBI primer set was used. Each CDR3 protein is one row after TCRdb ran MiXCR on the multiplex PCR reads. The table records 650,000 to 800,000 distinct CDR3 sequences, just under 45% of them present only once. Patients showing uncontrolled infection, other autoimmune disease, pregnancy or lactation were ineligible. Diagnostic decisions used clinical symptoms, serum thyroxine and TRAb, thyroid ultrasound and orbital computed tomography. Of note for this clonotype: Antigen unknown.

The clonotype originates from an adult man with Graves' disease, either hyperthyroidism or ophthalmopathy (not recorded which). Sequenced sample: peripheral blood or thyroid tissue (not recorded which).

The CDR3 is CASSGVLGGTQHF. In nucleotides, the CDR3 is TGTGCCAGCAGTGGGGTCTTGGGGGGGACCCAGCATTTT. V is TRBV2 and J is TRBJ1-5; D is perhaps TRBD1 (5 bases). Trimming stripped 4 bases from V and 11 bases from J, with 15 bases between. The germline gives CDR1 SNHLY, CDR2 FYNNEI. The CDR3 is 13 amino acids.